The 18 T cell receptor beta chains below all came from one sample that was sequenced in a study of shared clonotypes between healthy human individuals. The assay was immunoSEQ multiplex PCR, and TCRdb's table has in-frame clones only and misses some. The table records approximately 350,000 clones, 96% of them present only once. Input material: memory CD8+ T cells sorted from blood. As to subset: CD45RO+ cells pooled with CCR7-negative TemRA cells. Receptor source: a man aged 25 to 40 in good health.

The chain is built from TRBV27 and TRBJ2-3; a weak D match, TRBD2 (6 bases). Germline-derived CDR1 and CDR2 are MNHEY and SMNVEV (reference sequence). Trimming took off 2 bases at V and 2 bases at J, with 11 bases between the two ends. This CDR3 is built from 15 residues. Written as DNA, the CDR3 is TGTGCCAGCAGTTTAGTAGGCGGGGTCACAGATACGCAGTATTTT. It is translated as CASSLVGGVTDTQYF.

The chain employs TRBV7-2 and TRBJ2-1, with D perhaps matching TRBD2 (6 bases). CDR1 is SGHTA and CDR2 is FQGNSA in the germline V gene. The V gene lost 4 bases and the J gene lost 7 bases, with 17 bases spanning the gap. This CDR3 region has 15 residues. This CDR3 reads CASSSGPGGGNEQFF. DNA of the CDR3: TGTGCCAGCAGCTCAGGACCTGGCGGAGGGAATGAGCAGTTCTTC.

The chain links TRBV4-2 to TRBJ2-1, with TRBD2 matching 7 bases. The V gene end was trimmed by 1 base and the J gene end by 8 bases; junction bases not matched to a gene: 8. Per the germline V gene, CDR1 is LGHNA and CDR2 is YNFKEQ. There are 15 residues in the CDR3. Here the CDR3 reads CASSQVLGEGHEQFF. CDR3 in DNA: TGTGCCAGCAGCCAAGTCCTGGGGGAGGGCCATGAGCAGTTCTTC.

The rearrangement links TRBV28 to TRBJ2-2; 9 bases match TRBD1. This CDR3 comprises 14 residues. The V gene end was trimmed by 9 bases and the J gene end by 5 bases; junction bases not matched to a gene: 7. Germline V gene data show CDR1 as MDHEN and CDR2 as SYDVKM. The CDR3 nucleotides read TGTGCCAGTTCGCCGGGACAGGGAACCGGGGAGCTGTTTTTT. It yields the protein CASSPGQGTGELFF.

A note on this clone: The sample contains more than one DNA sequence encoding this CDR3. J is TRBJ2-7 and V is TRBV20-1; D is ambiguous. Germline assignment: CDR1 DFQATT and CDR2 SNEGSKA (reference sequence). CDR3 length: 10 residues. The ends were cut back, 6 bases at V and 3 bases at J, with 6 bases in the middle. Written as DNA, the CDR3 is TGCAGTGCGCGTTTCTACGAGCAGTACTTC. Translating gives CSARFYEQYF.

The rearrangement joins TRBV18 to TRBJ2-7; D is unresolved. V gave up 3 bases and J gave up 2 bases, with 8 bases separating them. This CDR3 comprises 13 residues. Germline CDR1 and CDR2: KGHSH and LQKENI. The CDR3 nucleotides are TGTGCCAGCTCACCCAGTGCTACCTACGAGCAGTACTTC. Translation gives CASSPSATYEQYF.

The rearrangement links TRBV9 to TRBJ2-1, with TRBD2 matching over 9 bases. The V and J ends lost 2 bases and 6 bases, in that order; junction bases with no gene match: 6. Germline loops: CDR1 SGDLS, CDR2 YYNGEE. The CDR3 is made up of 15 amino acids. DNA for the CDR3: TGTGCCAGCAGCGTGAGGTCTAGCGGGACCAATGAGCAGTTCTTC. This gives the protein CASSVRSSGTNEQFF.

V gene TRBV27 combines with J gene TRBJ2-6, with D possibly being TRBD1 (6 bases). The CDR3 loop spans 17 amino acids. CDR1 and CDR2 from the germline V gene are MNHEY and SMNVEV (reference sequence). Trimming shortened V by 2 bases and J by 3 bases, and 14 bases separated the two germline ends. The CDR3 spells CASSLRIKGHGANVLTF. The DNA of the CDR3 is TGTGCCAGCAGTTTAAGGATAAAGGGACATGGGGCCAACGTCCTGACTTTC.

The gene calls are TRBV20-1 and TRBJ1-1; no firm D call. Germline V CDR1 and CDR2: DFQATT, SNEGSKA (reference sequence). The ends were cut back, 7 bases at V and 3 bases at J, with 6 bases in the middle. The CDR3 has 10 amino acids. CDR3 loop: CSVKDTEAFF. Here the CDR3 DNA reads TGCAGTGTCAAGGACACTGAAGCTTTCTTT.

This clone was seen just once. For the CDR3, the DNA is TGCAGCGTTCGGGGTGGGAACACTGAAGCTTTCTTT. Translated, it gives CSVRGGNTEAFF. The genes are TRBV29-1 and TRBJ1-1; no clear D gene. V gave up 5 bases and J gave up 1 base, with 8 bases separating them. Germline values: CDR1 SQVTM, CDR2 ANQGSEA. CDR3 length: 12 amino acids.

As regards this clone: The identical CDR3 is also encoded by other nucleotide sequences in the sample. The chain combines TRBV7-2 with TRBJ2-7, with 7 bases fitting TRBD2. The CDR3 has 13 residues. After removal of 2 bases from V and 3 bases from J, the junction contained 1 base not matched to a gene. Germline CDR1 is SGHTA and CDR2 is FQGNSA. CDR3 in amino acids: CASSLSSGYEQYF. CDR3 in DNA: TGTGCCAGCAGCTTATCTAGCGGCTACGAGCAGTACTTC.

The chain carries TRBV5-4 and TRBJ2-7, with 8 bases matching TRBD1. V shed 4 bases, J shed 5 bases, and the junction held 5 bases outside the gene matches. The CDR3 runs to 13 residues. Germline V CDR1 and CDR2: SGHNT, YYREEE (reference sequence). Here the CDR3 reads CASSRGQENEQYF. The CDR3 coding sequence is TGTGCCAGCAGCCGGGGACAGGAAAACGAGCAGTACTTC. Full variable domain (rest looked up from reference TRBV5-4 and TRBJ2-7): ETGVTQSPTHLIKTRGQQVTLRCSSQSGHNTVSWYQQALGQGPQFIFQYYREEENGRGNFPPRFSGLQFPNYSSELNVNALELDDSALYLCASSRGQENEQYFGPGTRLTVT.

This clone is a singleton in its sample. The V call is TRBV5-1, the J call TRBJ1-6; a weak D match, TRBD1 (5 bases). V lost 0 bases and J 0 bases, leaving 19 bases between the germline ends. CDR3 length: 20 residues. Germline V CDR1 and CDR2: SGHRS, YFSETQ. The CDR3 DNA follows: TGCGCCAGCAGCTTGGAGGTGGGGTCTTACAGGAGCTCCTATAATTCACCCCTCCACTTT. It translates to CASSLEVGSYRSSYNSPLHF. Complete variable domain (other parts from reference TRBV5-1 and TRBJ1-6): KAGVTQTPRYLIKTRGQQVTLSCSPISGHRSVSWYQQTPGQGLQFLFEYFSETQRNKGNFPGRFSGRQFSNSRSEMNVSTLELGDSALYLCASSLEVGSYRSSYNSPLHFGNGTRLTVT.

This sequence joins TRBV25-1 and TRBJ2-7; no clear D. V was cut by 0 bases and J by 3 bases, with 6 bases left in between. The CDR3 length is 13 residues. CDR1 MGHDK and CDR2 SYGVNS come from the germline V gene. The chain's CDR3 is CASSEYKDYEQYF. The CDR3 DNA follows: TGTGCCAGCAGTGAATATAAGGACTACGAGCAGTACTTC.

The chain links TRBV20-1 to TRBJ2-1; 9 positions match TRBD2. The CDR3 runs 11 residues. V lost 8 bases, J lost 13 bases, and 9 bases stayed unmatched. Germline values: CDR1 DFQATT, CDR2 SNEGSKA (reference sequence). CDR3 sequence (DNA): TGCAGTTATAGCGGGAGTGGACTTCAGTTCTTC. Protein sequence: CSYSGSGLQFF.

The V call is TRBV6-6, the J call TRBJ2-7; 8 bases are shared with TRBD1. Trimming at V came to 7 bases and at J to 4 bases, leaving 9 bases not matched to a gene. The length of the CDR3 is 14 residues. Germline CDR1 is MNHNY and CDR2 is SVGAGI (reference sequence). CDR3 DNA sequence: TGTGCCAGCAAATTGGGACAGGCGGGTTACGAGCAGTACTTC. Encoded protein: CASKLGQAGYEQYF.

V gene TRBV6-1 combines with J gene TRBJ2-2; 10 bases agree with TRBD1. CDR3 size: 15 residues. Germline values: CDR1 MNHNS, CDR2 SASEGT. Trimming took 6 bases from V and 4 from J; bases not matched to a gene: 5. The CDR3 region has the DNA TGTGCCAGCAGACAGACAGGGGGCGCCACCGGGGAGCTGTTTTTT. This gives the protein CASRQTGGATGELFF.

The chain uses TRBV18 and TRBJ2-7, with TRBD2 as a possible D gene (6 bases). This CDR3 contains 16 residues. V dropped 3 bases and J dropped 5 bases, with 20 bases sitting between them. Looked up from germline, CDR1 is KGHSH and CDR2 is LQKENI. CDR3 sequence reads: CASSPMAGSGIDEQYF. CDR3 bases: TGTGCCAGCTCACCTATGGCGGGGTCAGGGATCGACGAGCAGTACTTC.